This passage covers 15 T cell receptor beta chains from one sample sequenced in a study of T cell repertoires in cytomegalovirus infection. Their cognate antigens are unknown. TCRdb fed the reads into MiXCR, producing one record per CDR3 protein. The sample has about 110,000 distinct CDR3 sequences, around 28% seen once; the top ten hold 81%. Sequenced here: CD8+ T cells from cultured PBMCs, sampled from culture after CMV antigen stimulation. These receptors were collected from a human donor in good health (CMV status not recorded). Some clones in this sample may be carry-over from other donors' samples.

In its sample, this clonotype was seen many times. The rearrangement uses TRBV7-8 and TRBJ2-7; 14 bases map to TRBD2. Germline CDR1 and CDR2: SGHVS and FQNEAQ. This CDR3 comprises 15 residues. The V gene end was trimmed by 5 bases and the J gene end by 3 bases; junction bases not matched to a gene: 3. The CDR3 DNA follows: TGTGCCAGCAGCACGGGACTAGCGGGGGTCTACGAGCAGTACTTC. Encoded protein: CASSTGLAGVYEQYF. Full variable domain (outside the CDR3, taken from reference TRBV7-8 and TRBJ2-7): GAGVSQSPRYKVAKRGQDVALRCDPISGHVSLFWYQQALGQGPEFLTYFQNEAQLDKSGLPSDRFFAERPEGSVSTLKIQRTQQEDSAVYLCASSTGLAGVYEQYFGPGTRLTVT.

This sequence joins TRBV7-9 and TRBJ1-1; 8 nucleotides match TRBD1. The CDR3 runs 15 residues. Trimming cost V 5 bases and J 1 base; bases outside gene matches: 6. Germline V gene lookup returns CDR1 SEHNR and CDR2 FQNEAQ (reference sequence). The CDR3, as DNA: TGTGCCAGCAGCCCGGACGGGACAGGGAACACTGAAGCTTTCTTT. This gives the protein CASSPDGTGNTEAFF.

This clonotype has a handful of counts. This chain uses TRBV19 with TRBJ1-1; D gene ambiguous. Per germline, CDR1 LNHDA and CDR2 SQIVND (reference sequence). Trimming pared 5 bases from V and 4 bases from J, leaving 11 bases between. The CDR3 consists of 13 residues. CDR3: CASSFTRGTEAFF. The CDR3 DNA follows: TGTGCCAGTAGTTTTACCCGGGGCACTGAAGCTTTCTTT.

Comment on this clonotype: Given a much more abundant clone one base away, this may be a read error. Written as DNA, the CDR3 is TGTGCCAGCGTCCCACAGGGCGGGGGTGATGGCTACACCTTC. It yields the protein CASVPQGGGDGYTF. The chain uses TRBV6-8 and TRBJ1-2; perhaps TRBD1 as D (6 bases). The germline V and J ends were trimmed by 8 bases and 6 bases, with 19 bases remaining between them. The germline V gene encodes CDR1 MNHGY and CDR2 SAAAGT. The CDR3 has 14 residues.

This clonotype was detected many times. The rearrangement links TRBV4-2 to TRBJ2-3; D possibly corresponds to TRBD2 (6 bases). The V end was cut by 0 bases, the J end by 13 bases, with 17 bases between. Germline V gives CDR1 LGHNA, CDR2 YNFKEQ. CDR3 length: 14 residues. Here the CDR3 reads CASSQDDSGAPEYF. CDR3 nucleotides: TGTGCCAGCAGCCAAGATGATAGCGGAGCCCCTGAGTATTTT.

This clonotype has just a few counts. The chain joins TRBV11-1 to TRBJ1-2; 7 nucleotides match TRBD1. V lost 0 bases to trimming and J lost 2 bases; unmatched junction nucleotides: 9. Germline V lookup: CDR1 SGHAT, CDR2 FQDESV (reference sequence). This CDR3 is 17 amino acids long. Written as DNA, the CDR3 is TGTGCCAGCAGCTTAGCGCCGAGGGGGGGACAGAACTATGGCTACACCTTC. Its translation: CASSLAPRGGQNYGYTF. The complete variable domain, with remaining parts taken from reference TRBV11-1 and TRBJ1-2, reads EAEVAQSPRYKITEKSQAVAFWCDPISGHATLYWYRQILGQGPELLVQFQDESVVDDSQLPKDRFSAERLKGVDSTLKIQPAELGDSAMYLCASSLAPRGGQNYGYTFGSGTRLTVV.

This clonotype was recorded many times. The rearrangement uses TRBV7-6 and TRBJ1-1, with 9 positions matching TRBD1. The CDR3 extends over 15 amino acids. The V gene end was trimmed by 4 bases and the J gene end by 6 bases; junction bases not matched to a gene: 9. Germline CDR1 SGHVS, CDR2 FNYEAQ. The CDR3, as DNA: TGTGCCAGCAGCTCCCGGACAGGGGACCAGGCTGAAGCTTTCTTT. Amino acids: CASSSRTGDQAEAFF.

This chain links TRBV19 with TRBJ1-2, with D possibly matching TRBD1 (5 bases). This CDR3 has 13 amino acids. From germline, CDR1 is LNHDA and CDR2 SQIVND (reference sequence). The ends were cut back, 5 bases at V and 3 bases at J, with 10 bases in the middle. CDR3 in amino acids: CASSQGHDYGYTF. The CDR3 region has the DNA TGTGCCAGTAGTCAGGGCCATGACTATGGCTACACCTTC.

This clonotype was seen ten or more times. The chain has TRBV7-2 and TRBJ2-2, with D perhaps matching TRBD1 (6 bases). V was shortened by 1 base and J by 0 bases, with 6 bases between the two germline ends. CDR1 is SGHTA and CDR2 is FQGNSA in the germline V gene. There are 15 residues in the CDR3. In DNA, the CDR3 is TGTGCCAGCAGCTTAGGGACAGCGAACACCGGGGAGCTGTTTTTT. This gives the protein CASSLGTANTGELFF.

The chain joins TRBV27 to TRBJ2-3; 8 positions agree with TRBD2. This CDR3 has 16 amino acids. CDR1 and CDR2 from the germline V gene are MNHEY and SMNVEV (reference sequence). The ends lost 1 base at V and 3 bases at J; junction bases unmatched: 6. In DNA, the CDR3 is TGTGCCAGCAGTTTATTTCCGGGGGGGAGGACAGATACGCAGTATTTT. Translation: CASSLFPGGRTDTQYF.

This sequence joins TRBV19 and TRBJ2-1, with 14 bases that match TRBD2. Germline V gene sequence: CDR1 LNHDA, CDR2 SQIVND (reference sequence). Trimming removed 4 bases from V and 0 bases from J; junction bases left unmatched: 5. CDR3 length: 18 amino acids. The CDR3 spells CASSTGTSGGLSYNEQFF. The CDR3 DNA sequence: TGTGCCAGTAGTACCGGGACTAGCGGGGGCCTCTCCTACAATGAGCAGTTCTTC. Full variable domain (rest looked up from reference TRBV19 and TRBJ2-1): DGGITQSPKYLFRKEGQNVTLSCEQNLNHDAMYWYRQDPGQGLRLIYYSQIVNDFQKGDIAEGYSVSREKKESFPLTVTSAQKNPTAFYLCASSTGTSGGLSYNEQFFGPGTRLTVL.

The chain joins TRBV3-1 to TRBJ1-2, with D perhaps matching TRBD1 (5 bases). The V end lost 5 bases, the J end lost 4 bases, and 14 bases lay between the germline ends. There are 14 residues in the CDR3. Germline V CDR1 and CDR2: LGHDT, YNNKEL (reference sequence). The CDR3 is CASSGDPGGYGYTF. CDR3 nucleotides: TGTGCCAGCAGCGGAGATCCGGGGGGCTATGGCTACACCTTC.

This clonotype is a singleton in its sample. This chain connects TRBV25-1 to TRBJ1-4, with TRBD1 as a possible D gene (5 bases). This CDR3 contains 18 residues. The V gene's germline CDR1 is MGHDK and CDR2 SYGVNS. V lost 0 bases and J lost 0, with 14 bases in between. This CDR3 reads CASSEYISVGATNEKLFF. The CDR3 coding sequence is TGTGCCAGCAGTGAATATATAAGTGTGGGGGCAACTAATGAAAAACTGTTTTTT. Using reference TRBV25-1 and TRBJ1-4 for the parts outside the CDR3, the full variable domain is EADIYQTPRYLVIGTGKKITLECSQTMGHDKMYWYQQDPGMELHLIHYSYGVNSTEKGDLSSESTVSRIRTEHFPLTLESARPSHTSQYLCASSEYISVGATNEKLFFGSGTQLSVL.

This clonotype was recorded a few times. The V gene is TRBV7-9, the J gene TRBJ1-5, with 7 positions matching TRBD1. Germline-derived CDR1 and CDR2 are SEHNR and FQNEAQ (reference sequence). V lost 1 base to trimming and J lost 3 bases; unmatched junction nucleotides: 9. The CDR3 sequence is 17 residues long. CDR3 sequence: CASSLGPRTGNNQPQHF. Here the CDR3 DNA reads TGTGCCAGCAGCTTAGGACCCCGGACAGGCAACAATCAGCCCCAGCATTTT.

The sample holds a few counts of this clonotype. The rearrangement joins TRBV4-1 to TRBJ2-1; D unclear. The ends were cut back, 0 bases at V and 3 bases at J, with 6 bases in the middle. This CDR3 region has 14 residues. CDR1 and CDR2 from the germline V gene are MGHRA and YSYEKL. The CDR3 here is CASSQEPYYNEQFF. In DNA, the CDR3 is TGCGCCAGCAGCCAAGAGCCCTACTACAATGAGCAGTTCTTC.